Below, one T cell receptor beta chain is given with its context. Its target is unknown. The table came from immunoSEQ multiplex PCR; TCRdb's copy has only in-frame clones and leaves some out. Found here are 25,000 to 30,000 clones, around 80% of them singletons; the top ten hold under 14%. This sample is part of a study of PD-1 blockade in classical Hodgkin lymphoma. Study-level information: Each patient was given nivolumab 3 mg/kg through a vein every 2 weeks. General observations from the study: Nivolumab initiation under 1 year post-ASCT meant exclusion. CD4+ TCR diversity, unlike CD8+, rose significantly by C4D1.

All trial patients relapsed after autologous stem cell transplantation. This receptor was taken from a human donor with classical Hodgkin lymphoma. This specimen was peripheral blood mononuclear cells (PBMCs), taken before the second cycle of nivolumab.

CDR3 in DNA: TGTGCCATCAGTGAGTCGATGGGTTCGGGGAGCGAAGGCATTCAGTACTTC. This codes for CAISESMGSGSEGIQYF. The V and J genes are TRBV10-3 and TRBJ2-4, with a possible D match to TRBD2 (5 bases). V was shortened by 0 bases and J by 9 bases, with 21 bases between the two germline ends. The germline V gene encodes CDR1 ENHRY and CDR2 SYGVKD. This CDR3 region has 17 residues.